These T cell receptor beta chains were read from a single sample in a study of T cells in Graves' hyperthyroidism and ophthalmopathy. TCRdb reprocessed the multiplex PCR reads with MiXCR, giving one entry per CDR3 protein. The table lists roughly 330,000 distinct CDR3 sequences, around 16% of them singletons. Sequencing was performed on blood. The receptors come from a young man with Graves' hyperthyroidism. Each CDR3 is given with its conserved first and last residue. D genes are given only for firm matches. Expanded clones get a size class; other rows say once, few or many, or leave the size out.

. . TRBJ1-2 TRBV29-1 CSVSGEGYTF TGCAGCGTCTCAGGGGAGGGCTACACCTTC
. . TRBJ1-5 TRBV28 CASSLQGGGNQPQHF TGTGCCAGCAGTTTACAGGGAGGTGGCAATCAGCCCCAGCATTTT
. . TRBJ1-2 TRBV29-1 CSVEDEGQRWRSYGYTF TGCAGCGTTGAAGACGAAGGACAGAGGTGGAGGTCCTATGGCTACACCTTC
. TRBD2 TRBJ2-7 TRBV4-1 CASSPSRGGRDYEQYF TGCGCCAGCAGCCCCTCCAGAGGCGGGAGGGACTACGAGCAGTACTTC
few TRBD2 TRBJ2-1 TRBV7-9 CASSLSLAGGLSSYNEQFF TGTGCCAGCAGCTTAAGTTTAGCGGGAGGCCTCAGCTCCTACAATGAGCAGTTCTTC
many . TRBJ1-5 TRBV12-3/TRBV12-4 CASSFGGEQPQHF TGTGCCAGCAGTTTCGGAGGCGAACAGCCCCAGCATTTT
. TRBD1 TRBJ2-7 TRBV20-1 CSARNRDSARYEQYF TGCAGTGCTAGGAACCGGGACAGCGCCCGCTACGAGCAGTACTTC
many TRBD2 TRBJ2-7 TRBV6-5 CASSYPGLAGVYEQYF TGTGCCAGCAGTTACCCTGGACTAGCGGGAGTCTACGAGCAGTACTTC
few . TRBJ1-2 TRBV6-2/TRBV6-3 CASSNLANYGYTF TGTGCCAGCAGTAATTTAGCTAACTATGGCTACACCTTC
. TRBD1 TRBJ1-5 TRBV20-1 CSANLQGANQPQHF TGCAGTGCTAACCTACAGGGGGCCAATCAGCCCCAGCATTTT
many . TRBJ2-7 TRBV7-9 CASSLATDYEQYF TGTGCCAGCAGCTTGGCAACCGACTACGAGCAGTACTTC
many . TRBJ1-1 TRBV18 CASSGPTGNNEAFF TGTGCCAGCTCAGGCCCCACAGGGAATAATGAAGCTTTCTTT